This T cell receptor (beta chain) was recovered during a study of T cell responses to AZD1222 COVID-19 vaccine. Background on the study: Second doses at about 4 or about 12 weeks were pooled.

Assay used: immunoSEQ multiplex PCR; TCRdb lists only in-frame clones, some missing. The sample records roughly 150,000 clones, about 90% being singletons. The CDR3 is made up of 13 amino acids. Germline V gene sequence: CDR1 WSHSY, CDR2 SAAADI. Trimming cost V 3 bases and J 7 bases, with 10 bases left between them. The material sequenced was peripheral blood, taken on day 0 of AZD1222 vaccination. This sequence originates from an adult in good health. The chain combines TRBV10-2 with TRBJ1-5; D gene uncertain. DNA of the CDR3: TGCGCCAGCAGTGAATCACAGAGGCAGCCCCAGCATTTT. It specifies CASSESQRQPQHF.